The 2 T cell receptor beta chains listed next were all sequenced from one sample in a study of Graves' ophthalmopathy and Graves' hyperthyroidism (dated by TCRdb to about 2018). The run used an Illumina HiSeq 2000. For repertoire sequencing, the TCR beta CDR3 regions were amplified from RNA transcripts. A first-round RT-PCR used HTBI primers with the Qiagen OneStep RT-PCR kit, followed by a second-round multiplex PCR, size selection and purification. TCRdb reanalyzed the raw reads on its own, using fastp at Q25 for trimming and MiXCR for clone calling, and kept in-frame beta chains. CDR3 protein duplicates are merged, each entry listing the most common genes and DNA. Present in this sample are roughly 170,000 distinct CDR3 sequences, around 39% of which were seen just once. The ten largest clonotypes hold about 8.2% of the sample. Sequencing used peripheral blood. The receptor set was obtained from a man aged 25-40 years with Graves' ophthalmopathy. Donor details come from another sample of the same person, matched by shared clones.

Many counts were recorded for this clonotype. The rearrangement links TRBV28 to TRBJ2-7; TRBD2 aligns across 8 bases. Germline V lookup: CDR1 MDHEN, CDR2 SYDVKM. The CDR3 covers 14 residues. V was clipped by 3 bases and J by 3 bases; unmatched bases: 4. The CDR3 sequence: CASSFGGLGYEQYF. CDR3 sequence (DNA): TGTGCCAGCAGTTTTGGGGGACTAGGCTACGAGCAGTACTTC.

Ten or more counts support this clonotype. V and J are TRBV5-4 and TRBJ2-4, with D perhaps matching TRBD1 (5 bases). The length of the CDR3 is 12 residues. Trimming left V 0 bases short and J 7 bases short, with 5 bases between. CDR1 is SGHNT, CDR2 YYREEE, per germline (reference sequence). The DNA for the CDR3 is TGTGCCAGCAGCTTGGACAGGAACATTCAGTACTTC. This codes for CASSLDRNIQYF.